This T cell receptor (beta chain) stems from a study of OX40 agonist ivuxolimab in advanced cancers. V shed 4 bases and J shed 4 bases, with 10 bases lying between them. The CDR3 runs to 14 residues. The germline V gene encodes CDR1 MDHEN and CDR2 SYDVKM. This table comes from immunoSEQ multiplex PCR, and its TCRdb copy is limited to in-frame clones, with some not included. This sample has 35,000 to 40,000 clones, with over 80% found just once. Sequenced here: CD4+ or CD8+ T cells sorted from blood, sampled in a trial of the OX40 agonist ivuxolimab. This chain joins TRBV28 and TRBJ2-2; weak D call: TRBD2 (5 bases). The TCR comes from an adult with an advanced solid tumor such as melanoma, head and neck, liver or kidney cancer. CDR3 amino acids: CASSSGLSTGELFF. CDR3 nucleotides: TGTGCCAGCAGTTCAGGACTTAGCACCGGGGAGCTGTTTTTT.